A single sample gave rise to the 26 T cell receptor beta chains below, sequenced in a study of T cells after yellow fever vaccination. One entry per CDR3 protein, called by TCRdb with MiXCR from the 5' RACE reads. The sample has 360,000 or so distinct CDR3 sequences, roughly 11% seen once. The material was PBMCs, obtained on the day of the first yellow fever vaccination. Receptors were obtained from a man younger than 35 who received the YFV17D yellow fever vaccine.

A few counts support this clonotype. The genes are TRBV5-4 and TRBJ2-3; D ambiguous. Trimming stripped 4 bases from V and 5 bases from J, with 17 bases between. CDR3 length: 15 amino acids. In germline, CDR1 is SGHNT, CDR2 YYREEE (reference sequence). CDR3 DNA sequence: TGTGCCAGCAGCCCGGGTGGTCCGACCGAAGATACGCAGTATTTT. Its protein product is CASSPGGPTEDTQYF.

This clonotype occurred a few times. This sequence joins TRBV7-8 and TRBJ1-5; D remains unclear. The V end was cut by 1 base, the J end by 6 bases, with 10 bases between. This CDR3 region has 14 residues. The germline V gene has CDR1 SGHVS and CDR2 FQNEAQ. CDR3 in amino acids: CASSLGVGLQPQHF. CDR3 nucleotides: TGTGCCAGCAGCTTAGGTGTGGGCCTTCAGCCCCAGCATTTT.

The V call is TRBV7-2, the J call TRBJ2-1; TRBD2 agrees at 7 bases. CDR1 SGHTA and CDR2 FQGNSA come from the germline V gene. This CDR3 region has 13 residues. The V and J ends lost 5 bases and 6 bases, in that order; junction bases with no gene match: 4. CDR3: CASSRGTTNEQFF. CDR3 nucleotide sequence: TGTGCCAGCAGCCGCGGGACTACCAATGAGCAGTTCTTC. Filled out from reference TRBV7-2 and TRBJ2-1, the complete variable domain reads GAGVSQSPSNKVTEKGKDVELRCDPISGHTALYWYRQSLGQGLEFLIYFQGNSAPDKSGLPSDRFSAERTGGSVSTLTIQRTQQEDSAVYLCASSRGTTNEQFFGPGTRLTVL.

This clonotype was seen only a few times. J is TRBJ2-5 and V is TRBV3-1, with TRBD2 identical over 13 bases. The CDR3 is 16 amino acids. CDR1 and CDR2 from the germline V gene are LGHDT and YNNKEL (reference sequence). Unmatched junction bases numbered 6, after V lost 3 bases and J lost 5 bases. The CDR3 DNA follows: TGTGCCAGCAGCCAGTTACTAGCGGGGGGGCTGGAGACCCAGTACTTC. Amino acid sequence: CASSQLLAGGLETQYF.

The gene calls are TRBV6-1 and TRBJ2-2; no reliable D call. This CDR3 region has 16 residues. The ends were cut back, 7 bases at V and 0 bases at J, with 15 bases in the middle. Germline assignment: CDR1 MNHNS and CDR2 SASEGT. Here the CDR3 reads CASTEKYGTNTGELFF. CDR3 sequence (DNA): TGTGCCAGCACCGAAAAGTACGGAACGAACACCGGGGAGCTGTTTTTT.

This clonotype came up many times. The chain joins TRBV5-1 to TRBJ2-1, with D perhaps given as TRBD1 or TRBD2 (5 bases each). Per germline, CDR1 SGHRS and CDR2 YFSETQ. The CDR3 loop spans 12 amino acids. The V and J ends lost 1 base and 10 bases respectively, with 9 bases between them. The DNA for the CDR3 is TGCGCCAGCAGCTTGATTGGGACGGAGCAGTTCTTC. Its translation: CASSLIGTEQFF.

This clonotype turned up a few times. The rearrangement links TRBV5-1 to TRBJ2-4, with 12 bases matching TRBD2. CDR3 length: 14 amino acids. Losses at the gene ends were 3 bases for V and 11 bases for J; bases not matched to a gene: 6. Germline assignment: CDR1 SGHRS and CDR2 YFSETQ. As DNA, the CDR3 is TGCGCCAGCAGCTCTCGGACTAGCGGGGTCCTTCAGTACTTC. This codes for CASSSRTSGVLQYF.

V is TRBV10-3 and J is TRBJ1-5; 12 nucleotides match TRBD1. Per germline, CDR1 ENHRY and CDR2 SYGVKD. Losses at the gene ends were 4 bases for V and 5 bases for J; bases not matched to a gene: 6. This CDR3 is 16 amino acids long. CDR3 loop: CAISARDRGLDQPQHF. CDR3 DNA sequence: TGTGCCATCAGTGCCCGGGACAGGGGGCTTGATCAGCCCCAGCATTTT.

The V gene is TRBV19, the J gene TRBJ2-3, with 7 bases that match TRBD2. Germline-derived CDR1 and CDR2 are LNHDA and SQIVND (reference sequence). CDR3 length equals 16 residues. The V and J ends lost 5 bases and 4 bases, in that order; junction bases with no gene match: 12. The CDR3 nucleotides are TGTGCCAGTAGTGGACGGGGGAGGGCGGCCCCAGATACGCAGTATTTT. Translation gives CASSGRGRAAPDTQYF.

J is TRBJ1-2 and V is TRBV6-4; D not certain. The ends were cut back, 2 bases at V and 0 bases at J, with 4 bases in the middle. The CDR3 extends over 13 amino acids. Germline CDR1 and CDR2: MRHNA and SNTAGT. The CDR3, as DNA: TGTGCCAGCAGTGACAAGGCTAACTATGGCTACACCTTC. It encodes CASSDKANYGYTF.

The chain joins TRBV20-1 to TRBJ1-6, with no clear D. Germline V lookup: CDR1 DFQATT, CDR2 SNEGSKA (reference sequence). Trimming took off 3 bases at V and 6 bases at J, with 9 bases between the two ends. CDR3 size: 13 residues. The CDR3 region has the DNA TGCAGTGCTAGGGCTCAGATTAATTCACCCCTCCACTTT. Translating gives CSARAQINSPLHF.

The J gene is TRBJ1-6, the V gene TRBV27; D is ambiguous. Trimming removed 5 bases from V and 10 bases from J, with 9 bases in between. CDR1 and CDR2 from the germline V gene are MNHEY and SMNVEV (reference sequence). The CDR3 length is 12 residues. This CDR3 is CASSDFYSPLHF. The CDR3 DNA is TGTGCCAGCAGTGATTTCTACTCACCCCTCCACTTT.

At least ten counts were recorded for this clonotype. The rearrangement links TRBV5-6 to TRBJ2-2; no firm D call. Germline assignment: CDR1 SGHDT and CDR2 YYEEEE. This CDR3 has 13 residues. Trimming removed 2 bases from V and 6 bases from J, with 8 bases in between. The CDR3 coding sequence is TGTGCCAGCAGCTTATTGCGTGCCGGGGAGCTGTTTTTT. Amino acid sequence: CASSLLRAGELFF.

The table lists this clonotype with many counts. The V call is TRBV5-1, the J call TRBJ2-3, with a weak D call TRBD2 (6 bases). Germline assignment: CDR1 SGHRS and CDR2 YFSETQ. V lost 5 bases and J 5 bases, leaving 12 bases between the germline ends. The CDR3 runs 13 residues. Here the CDR3 DNA reads TGCGCCAGCAGGGTGGGGACTGAAGATACGCAGTATTTT. Translation: CASRVGTEDTQYF.

This sequence joins TRBV7-6 and TRBJ1-1; D is unclear. This CDR3 has 12 residues. V dropped 8 bases and J dropped 7 bases, with 14 bases sitting between them. Germline CDR1 reads SGHVS; CDR2 reads FNYEAQ. Written as DNA, the CDR3 is TGTGCCAGCCGTCCTCGAAAAGGTGAAGCTTTCTTT. Translation gives CASRPRKGEAFF.

This clonotype was counted a few times. V is TRBV6-5 and J is TRBJ1-5, with D hard to call. V lost 3 bases, J lost 6 bases, and 12 bases lay in between. CDR1 and CDR2 from the germline V gene are MNHEY and SVGAGI. CDR3 length equals 14 residues. The CDR3 region is CASSYSKLGQPQHF. The DNA for the CDR3 is TGTGCCAGCAGTTATTCTAAGTTGGGTCAGCCCCAGCATTTT.

This clonotype was observed many times. This rearrangement joins TRBV5-1 to TRBJ2-7; D remains ambiguous. In germline, CDR1 is SGHRS, CDR2 YFSETQ. CDR3 length: 14 residues. V dropped 1 base and J dropped 6 bases, with 14 bases sitting between them. The CDR3 reads CASSLSPLVGEQYV. In DNA, the CDR3 is TGCGCCAGCAGCTTGTCGCCATTGGTGGGCGAGCAGTACGTC.

This clonotype was seen a few times. This chain links TRBV7-6 with TRBJ2-1; the D gene is possibly TRBD2 (6 bases). Trimming took off 0 bases at V and 8 bases at J, with 14 bases between the two ends. The germline V gene encodes CDR1 SGHVS and CDR2 FNYEAQ. The CDR3 consists of 15 residues. The CDR3 region is CASSLARGPRDEQFF. The CDR3 DNA follows: TGTGCCAGCAGCTTAGCGCGGGGACCTAGGGATGAGCAGTTCTTC.

This clonotype was seen a few times. V gene TRBV6-2 or TRBV6-3 combines with J gene TRBJ2-2, with D possibly TRBD1 on 6 matching bases. Germline CDR1 and CDR2: MNHEY and SVGEGT. The CDR3 sequence is 16 residues long. The V end was cut by 7 bases, the J end by 1 base, with 16 bases between. CDR3 residues: CASTRGRTQNTGELFF. The CDR3 DNA reads as TGTGCCAGCACCAGGGGACGGACCCAGAACACCGGGGAGCTGTTTTTT.

This clonotype was found a few times. CDR3 region: CASSLETYGYTF. The CDR3 bases are TGTGCCAGCAGCTTAGAAACCTATGGCTACACCTTC. The chain is built from TRBV7-2 and TRBJ1-2; D gene unclear. V dropped 1 base and J dropped 4 bases, with 4 bases sitting between them. In germline, CDR1 is SGHTA, CDR2 FQGNSA. The CDR3 is 12 residues long.

The chain uses TRBV14 and TRBJ1-1; D unresolved. This CDR3 has 14 amino acids. The V gene lost 3 bases and the J gene lost 5 bases, with 13 bases spanning the gap. The germline V gene encodes CDR1 SGHDN and CDR2 FVKESK. CDR3 sequence: CASSHLEVWTEAFF. The CDR3 nucleotides are TGTGCCAGCAGCCACTTGGAGGTATGGACTGAAGCTTTCTTT.

The gene calls are TRBV10-2 and TRBJ2-5; 7 nucleotides agree with TRBD2. V trimming: 6 bases; J trimming: 7 bases; junction bases outside the gene matches: 5. Looked up from germline, CDR1 is WSHSY and CDR2 is SAAADI. CDR3 length: 12 amino acids. This CDR3 is CASRTSLGTQYF. The CDR3 nucleotides read TGCGCCAGCAGGACTAGCTTAGGGACCCAGTACTTC.

The DNA for the CDR3 is TGTGCCAGCAGCTTAATACGGCAGCACACAGATACGCAGTATTTT. Protein: CASSLIRQHTDTQYF. The chain links TRBV7-9 to TRBJ2-3; D remains unclear. Germline V gives CDR1 SEHNR, CDR2 FQNEAQ (reference sequence). Between the trimmed V and J ends, which lost 2 bases and 2 bases, there was a span of 11 bases. This CDR3 contains 15 residues.

The rearrangement uses TRBV14 and TRBJ2-6, with no clear D. CDR3 length: 14 amino acids. Between the trimmed V and J ends, which lost 0 bases and 7 bases, there was a span of 7 bases. CDR1 is SGHDN, CDR2 FVKESK, per germline. The CDR3: CASSQELGANVLTF. The CDR3 DNA sequence: TGTGCCAGCAGCCAAGAGTTAGGAGCCAACGTCCTGACTTTC.

In this sample, this clonotype turned up a few times. The rearrangement joins TRBV7-2 to TRBJ2-7; D remains unclear. The CDR3 length is 13 residues. Per germline, CDR1 SGHTA and CDR2 FQGNSA. Trimming cost V 2 bases and J 4 bases, with 9 bases left between them. The CDR3 bases are TGTGCCAGCAGCTTAAGTCTCGAATACGAGCAGTACGTC. Translated: CASSLSLEYEQYV.

V and J are TRBV5-1 and TRBJ2-1; perhaps D is TRBD1 or TRBD2 (5 bases each). Germline V gene sequence: CDR1 SGHRS, CDR2 YFSETQ. Deletions cut 0 bases from V and 2 bases from J, with 12 bases between. This CDR3 comprises 16 residues. This CDR3 is CASSLEYGGPYNEQFF. The CDR3 DNA is TGCGCCAGCAGCTTGGAGTATGGGGGACCCTACAATGAGCAGTTCTTC.